Below are 12 T cell receptor beta chains sequenced from a single sample in a study of T cells in localized non-small cell lung cancer. The protocol was immunoSEQ multiplex PCR, while the TCRdb copy is restricted to in-frame clones and leaves out a portion. The data contain about 29,000 clones, around 89% of them singletons. Sequenced here: peripheral blood, sampled before any cancer treatment. Receptors originate from a woman aged 40 to 75 with stage I lung adenocarcinoma.

This clone was seen only once. The chain has TRBV11-2 and TRBJ1-3; D ambiguous. CDR1 and CDR2 (germline): SGHAT, FQNNGV. The CDR3 has 16 residues. Deletions cut 5 bases from V and 0 bases from J, with 14 bases between. CDR3: CASSRRAAGSGNTIYF. In DNA form, the CDR3 reads TGTGCCAGCAGCCGGCGAGCAGCTGGCTCTGGAAACACCATATATTTT.

J is TRBJ1-2 and V is TRBV7-9; no clear D gene. Germline loops: CDR1 SEHNR, CDR2 FQNEAQ (reference sequence). This CDR3 has 8 amino acids. Trimming left V 5 bases short and J 12 bases short, with 4 bases between. Written as DNA, the CDR3 is TGTGCCAGCAGCCCTGACACCTTC. This translates into CASSPDTF.

The V call is TRBV7-9, the J call TRBJ2-3, with 8 bases identical to TRBD2. V was pared by 5 bases and J by 4 bases, with 8 bases of the junction left unmatched. Germline CDR1 reads SEHNR; CDR2 reads FQNEAQ (reference sequence). The CDR3 has 15 amino acids. The CDR3 is CASSPLGGGSDTQYF. For the CDR3, the DNA is TGTGCCAGCAGCCCCCTTGGCGGGGGGTCAGATACGCAGTATTTT.

The chain couples TRBV9 to TRBJ2-4; either TRBD1 or TRBD2 may fit D (6 bases each). CDR3 size: 16 residues. Trimming removed 3 bases from V and 3 bases from J, with 16 bases in between. The germline V gene has CDR1 SGDLS and CDR2 YYNGEE. This CDR3 reads CASSGRRGVGKNIQYF. The DNA for the CDR3 is TGTGCCAGCAGCGGGAGGAGGGGGGTCGGCAAAAACATTCAGTACTTC.

CDR3 sequence reads: CASSLVLAGGQGTQYF. Here the CDR3 DNA reads TGTGCCAGCAGCTTAGTCCTGGCGGGGGGGCAGGGTACGCAGTATTTT. This chain uses TRBV11-3 with TRBJ2-3; 9 nucleotides match TRBD2. Germline assignment: CDR1 SGHNT and CDR2 YENEEA. The CDR3 runs 16 residues. Trimming removed 1 base from V and 8 bases from J; junction bases left unmatched: 10. The full variable domain, rest sourced from reference TRBV11-3 and TRBJ2-3, is EAGVVQSPRYKIIEKKQPVAFWCNPISGHNTLYWYLQNLGQGPELLIRYENEEAVDDSQLPKDRFSAERLKGVDSTLKIQPAELGDSAVYLCASSLVLAGGQGTQYFGPGTRLTVL.

The chain carries TRBV11-2 and TRBJ1-2, with TRBD1 identical over 7 bases. V was pared by 4 bases and J by 4 bases, with 6 bases of the junction left unmatched. The CDR3 sequence is 14 residues long. Germline lookup yields CDR1 SGHAT and CDR2 FQNNGV. This CDR3 reads CASSSRQGGYGYTF. For the CDR3, the DNA is TGTGCCAGCAGCTCTAGACAGGGTGGCTATGGCTACACCTTC.

CDR3 nucleotides: TGTGCCAGCAGGAGCAACATCGGACCCGGGGAGCTGTTTTTT. Protein: CASRSNIGPGELFF. The chain has TRBV6-1 and TRBJ2-2, with unresolved D. The CDR3 covers 14 residues. Trimming took 6 bases from V and 6 from J, leaving 14 bases between them. Germline values: CDR1 MNHNS, CDR2 SASEGT.

Only one count was recorded for this clone. V is TRBV7-9 and J is TRBJ2-3; 9 nucleotides match TRBD2. V lost 0 bases, J lost 6 bases, and 4 bases stayed unmatched. This CDR3 comprises 15 residues. The germline CDR1 and CDR2 sequences are SEHNR and FQNEAQ (reference sequence). Here the CDR3 reads CASSLASGSFDTQYF. The CDR3 DNA is TGTGCCAGCAGCTTAGCTAGCGGGAGCTTCGATACGCAGTATTTT.

The J gene is TRBJ2-7, the V gene TRBV5-1; 10 bases map to TRBD2. CDR1 is SGHRS and CDR2 is YFSETQ in the germline V gene. V trimming: 1 base; J trimming: 4 bases; junction bases outside the gene matches: 5. This CDR3 is 15 amino acids long. CDR3 protein: CASSLLASGSYEQYF. The CDR3 DNA reads TGCGCCAGCAGCTTGTTAGCTAGCGGGAGTTACGAGCAGTACTTC.

The V call is TRBV28, the J call TRBJ2-2; possibly TRBD1 for D (6 bases). V was shortened by 9 bases and J by 1 base, with 15 bases between the two germline ends. The germline CDR1 and CDR2 sequences are MDHEN and SYDVKM. The length of the CDR3 is 15 residues. CDR3 nucleotides: TGTGCCAGTCTTGGACAGCGCCTGAACACCGGGGAGCTGTTTTTT. Encoded protein: CASLGQRLNTGELFF.

J is TRBJ2-5 and V is TRBV7-9, with D uncertain. Germline CDR1 and CDR2: SEHNR and FQNEAQ (reference sequence). The CDR3 is made up of 13 amino acids. The V end was cut by 7 bases, the J end by 5 bases, with 14 bases between. CDR3: CASTFGGVETQYF. CDR3 in DNA: TGTGCCAGCACCTTCGGCGGTGTGGAGACCCAGTACTTC.

The rearrangement uses TRBV29-1 and TRBJ2-1; TRBD1 matches 9 bases. The CDR3 totals 16 residues. The V gene's germline CDR1 is SQVTM and CDR2 ANQGSEA. V shed 5 bases and J 5 bases; nucleotides not matched to a gene: 13. In nucleotides, the CDR3 is TGCAGCGTTCAAGCTATCCCGGGACAGGGAAACAATGAGCAGTTCTTC. Its translation: CSVQAIPGQGNNEQFF.